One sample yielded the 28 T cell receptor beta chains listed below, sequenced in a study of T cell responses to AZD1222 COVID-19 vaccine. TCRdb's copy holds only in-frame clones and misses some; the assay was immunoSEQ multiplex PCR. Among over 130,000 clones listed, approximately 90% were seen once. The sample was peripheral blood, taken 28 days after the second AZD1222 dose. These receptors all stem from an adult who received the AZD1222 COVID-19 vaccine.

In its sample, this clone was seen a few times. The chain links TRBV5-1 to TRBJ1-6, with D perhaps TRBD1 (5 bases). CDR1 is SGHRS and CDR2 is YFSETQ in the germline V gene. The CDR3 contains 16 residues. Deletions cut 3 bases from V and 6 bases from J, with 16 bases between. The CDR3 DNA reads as TGCGCCAGCAGCTCCGTCCCGGGGACGGCTAATTCACCCCTCCACTTT. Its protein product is CASSSVPGTANSPLHF. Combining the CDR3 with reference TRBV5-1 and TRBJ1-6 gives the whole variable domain KAGVTQTPRYLIKTRGQQVTLSCSPISGHRSVSWYQQTPGQGLQFLFEYFSETQRNKGNFPGRFSGRQFSNSRSEMNVSTLELGDSALYLCASSSVPGTANSPLHFGNGTRLTVT.

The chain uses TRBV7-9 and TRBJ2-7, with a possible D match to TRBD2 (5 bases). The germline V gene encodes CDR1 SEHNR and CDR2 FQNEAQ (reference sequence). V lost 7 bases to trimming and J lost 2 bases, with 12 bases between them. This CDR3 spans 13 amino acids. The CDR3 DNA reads TGTGCCAGCAACGCGGGCACCGCCTACGAGCAGTACTTC. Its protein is CASNAGTAYEQYF.

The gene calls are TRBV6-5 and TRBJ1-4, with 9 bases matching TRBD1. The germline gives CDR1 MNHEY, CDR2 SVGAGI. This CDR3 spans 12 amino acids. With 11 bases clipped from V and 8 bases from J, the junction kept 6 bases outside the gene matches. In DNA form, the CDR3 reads TGTGCCTCGTCGGACAGGGGAGAAAAACTGTTTTTT. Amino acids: CASSDRGEKLFF.

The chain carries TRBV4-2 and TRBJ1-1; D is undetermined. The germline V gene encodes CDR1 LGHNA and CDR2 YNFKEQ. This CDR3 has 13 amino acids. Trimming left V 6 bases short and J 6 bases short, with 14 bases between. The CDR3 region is CASSNDLNPEAFF. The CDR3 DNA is TGTGCCAGCAGTAACGACCTTAACCCTGAAGCTTTCTTT.

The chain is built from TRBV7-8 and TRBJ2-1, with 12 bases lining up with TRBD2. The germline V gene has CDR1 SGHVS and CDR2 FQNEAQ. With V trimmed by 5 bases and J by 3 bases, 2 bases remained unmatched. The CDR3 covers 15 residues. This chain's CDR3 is CASSTSGGNYNEQFF. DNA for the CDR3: TGTGCCAGCAGCACTAGCGGGGGGAACTACAATGAGCAGTTCTTC.

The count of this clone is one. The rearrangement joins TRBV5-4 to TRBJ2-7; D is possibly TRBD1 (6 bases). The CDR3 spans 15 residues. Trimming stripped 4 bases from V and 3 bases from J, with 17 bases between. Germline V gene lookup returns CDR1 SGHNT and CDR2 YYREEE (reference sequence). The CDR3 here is CASSDPDSVNYEQYF. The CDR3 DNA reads TGTGCCAGCAGCGACCCGGACAGCGTAAACTACGAGCAGTACTTC.

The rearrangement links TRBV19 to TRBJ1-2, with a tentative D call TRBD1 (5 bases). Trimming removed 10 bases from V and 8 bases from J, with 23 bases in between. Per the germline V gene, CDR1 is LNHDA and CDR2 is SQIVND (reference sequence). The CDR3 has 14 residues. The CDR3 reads CATQWGVARGGYTF. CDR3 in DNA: TGTGCCACCCAGTGGGGGGTTGCTCGGGGAGGCTACACCTTC. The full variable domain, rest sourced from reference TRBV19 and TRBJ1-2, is DGGITQSPKYLFRKEGQNVTLSCEQNLNHDAMYWYRQDPGQGLRLIYYSQIVNDFQKGDIAEGYSVSREKKESFPLTVTSAQKNPTAFYLCATQWGVARGGYTFGSGTRLTVV.

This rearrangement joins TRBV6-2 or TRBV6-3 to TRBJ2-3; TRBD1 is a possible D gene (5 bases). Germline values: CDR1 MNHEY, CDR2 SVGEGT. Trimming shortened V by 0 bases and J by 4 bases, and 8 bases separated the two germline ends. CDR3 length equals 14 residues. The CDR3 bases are TGTGCCAGCAGTTACTCAGGGGAAGCAGATACGCAGTATTTT. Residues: CASSYSGEADTQYF.

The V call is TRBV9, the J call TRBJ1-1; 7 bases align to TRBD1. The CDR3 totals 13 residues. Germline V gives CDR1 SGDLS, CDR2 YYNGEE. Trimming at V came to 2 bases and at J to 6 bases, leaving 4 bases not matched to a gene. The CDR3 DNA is TGTGCCAGCAGCGTGGGACAGAAATCTGAAGCTTTCTTT. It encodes CASSVGQKSEAFF.

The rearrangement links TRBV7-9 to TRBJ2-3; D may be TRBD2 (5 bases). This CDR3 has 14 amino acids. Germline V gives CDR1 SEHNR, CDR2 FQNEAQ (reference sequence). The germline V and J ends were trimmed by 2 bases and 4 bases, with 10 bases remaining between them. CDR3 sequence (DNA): TGTGCCAGCAGCTTATCTCTAGCAGCAGATACGCAGTATTTT. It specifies CASSLSLAADTQYF.

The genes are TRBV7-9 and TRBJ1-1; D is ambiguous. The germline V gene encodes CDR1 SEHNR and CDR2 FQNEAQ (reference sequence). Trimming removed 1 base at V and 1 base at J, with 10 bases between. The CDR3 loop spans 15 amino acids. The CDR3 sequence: CASSLGYAENTEAFF. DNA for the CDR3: TGTGCCAGCAGCTTAGGATACGCGGAGAACACTGAAGCTTTCTTT.

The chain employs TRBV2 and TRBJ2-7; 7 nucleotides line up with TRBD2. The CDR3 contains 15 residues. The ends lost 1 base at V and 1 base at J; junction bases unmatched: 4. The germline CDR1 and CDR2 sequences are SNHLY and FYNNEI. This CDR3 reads CASSEGAGVSYEQYF. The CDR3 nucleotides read TGTGCCAGCAGTGAAGGGGCGGGGGTATCCTACGAGCAGTACTTC.

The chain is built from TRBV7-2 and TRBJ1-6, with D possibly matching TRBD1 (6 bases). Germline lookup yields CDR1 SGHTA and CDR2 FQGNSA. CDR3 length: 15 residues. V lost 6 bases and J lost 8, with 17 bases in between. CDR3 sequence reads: CASSLEGGRDSPLHF. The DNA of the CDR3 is TGTGCCAGCAGTCTAGAGGGGGGACGCGATTCACCCCTCCACTTT.

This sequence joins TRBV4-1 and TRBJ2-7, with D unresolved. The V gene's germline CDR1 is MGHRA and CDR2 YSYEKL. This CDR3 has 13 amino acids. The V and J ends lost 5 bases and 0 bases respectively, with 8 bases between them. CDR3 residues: CASSGVSSYEQYF. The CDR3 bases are TGCGCCAGCAGCGGCGTTAGCTCCTACGAGCAGTACTTC.

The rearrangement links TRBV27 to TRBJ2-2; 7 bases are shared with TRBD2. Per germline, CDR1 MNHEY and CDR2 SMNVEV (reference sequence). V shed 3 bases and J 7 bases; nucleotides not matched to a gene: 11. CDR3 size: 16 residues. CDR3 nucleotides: TGTGCCAGCAGTTTCCTAGGGAGGGGAGTCAGCGGGGAGCTGTTTTTT. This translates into CASSFLGRGVSGELFF.

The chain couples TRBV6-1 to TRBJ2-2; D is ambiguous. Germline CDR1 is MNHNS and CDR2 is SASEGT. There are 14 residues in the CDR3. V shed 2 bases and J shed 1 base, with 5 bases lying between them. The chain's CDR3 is CASSEYENTGELFF. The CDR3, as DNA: TGTGCCAGCAGTGAATATGAGAACACCGGGGAGCTGTTTTTT.

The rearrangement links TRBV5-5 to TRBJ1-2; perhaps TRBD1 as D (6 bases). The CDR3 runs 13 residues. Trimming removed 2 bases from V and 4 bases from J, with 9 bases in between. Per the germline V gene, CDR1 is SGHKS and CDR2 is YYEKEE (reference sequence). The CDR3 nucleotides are TGTGCCAGCAGCTTAGAACAGGGCTATGGCTACACCTTC. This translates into CASSLEQGYGYTF.

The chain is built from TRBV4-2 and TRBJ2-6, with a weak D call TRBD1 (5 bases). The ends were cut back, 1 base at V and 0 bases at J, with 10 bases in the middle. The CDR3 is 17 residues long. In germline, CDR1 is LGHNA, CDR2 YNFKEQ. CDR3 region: CASSQVGHTSGANVLTF. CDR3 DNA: TGTGCCAGCAGCCAAGTTGGACACACCTCTGGGGCCAACGTCCTGACTTTC.

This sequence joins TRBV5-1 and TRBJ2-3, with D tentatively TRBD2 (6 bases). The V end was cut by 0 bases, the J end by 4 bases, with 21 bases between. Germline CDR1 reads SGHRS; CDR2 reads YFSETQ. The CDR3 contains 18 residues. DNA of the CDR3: TGCGCCAGCAGCTTGGAGGGAGCGGGCCTTGGGAGCGCAGATACGCAGTATTTT. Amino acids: CASSLEGAGLGSADTQYF.

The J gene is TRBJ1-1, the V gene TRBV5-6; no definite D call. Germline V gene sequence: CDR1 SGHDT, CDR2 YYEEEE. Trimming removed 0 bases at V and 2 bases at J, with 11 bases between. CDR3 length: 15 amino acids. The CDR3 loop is CASSLGRRGNTEAFF. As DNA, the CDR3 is TGTGCCAGCAGCTTGGGAAGACGGGGTAACACTGAAGCTTTCTTT.

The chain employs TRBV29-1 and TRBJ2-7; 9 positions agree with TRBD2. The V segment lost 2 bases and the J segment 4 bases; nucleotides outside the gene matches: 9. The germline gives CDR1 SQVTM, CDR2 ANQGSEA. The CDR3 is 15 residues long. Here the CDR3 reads CSVELAGAGIYEQYF. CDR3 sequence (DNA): TGCAGCGTTGAATTAGCGGGAGCGGGCATTTACGAGCAGTACTTC.

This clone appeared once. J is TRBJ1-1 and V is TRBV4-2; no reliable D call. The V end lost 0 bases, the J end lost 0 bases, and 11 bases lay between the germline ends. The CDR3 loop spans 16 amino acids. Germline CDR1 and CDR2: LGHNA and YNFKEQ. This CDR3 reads CASSQERRQMNTEAFF. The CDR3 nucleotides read TGTGCCAGCAGCCAAGAGCGGCGGCAGATGAACACTGAAGCTTTCTTT.

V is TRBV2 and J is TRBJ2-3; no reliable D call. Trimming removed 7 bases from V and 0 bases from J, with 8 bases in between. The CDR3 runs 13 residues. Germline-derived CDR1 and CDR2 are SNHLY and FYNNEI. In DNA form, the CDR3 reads TGTGCCAGCACTCAGGAAAGCACAGATACGCAGTATTTT. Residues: CASTQESTDTQYF.

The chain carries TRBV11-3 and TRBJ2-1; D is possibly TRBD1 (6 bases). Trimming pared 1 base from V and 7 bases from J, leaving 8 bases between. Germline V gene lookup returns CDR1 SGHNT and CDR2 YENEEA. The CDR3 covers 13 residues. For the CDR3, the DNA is TGTGCCAGCAGCTTAGTCAGGGGAAATGAGCAGTTCTTC. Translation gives CASSLVRGNEQFF.

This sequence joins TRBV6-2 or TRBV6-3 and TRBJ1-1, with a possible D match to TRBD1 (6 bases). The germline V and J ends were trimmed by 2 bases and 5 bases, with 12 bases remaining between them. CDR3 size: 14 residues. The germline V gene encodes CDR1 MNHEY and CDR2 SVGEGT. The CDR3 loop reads CASSYPQGRTEAFF. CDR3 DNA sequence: TGTGCCAGCAGTTACCCCCAGGGGAGGACTGAAGCTTTCTTT.

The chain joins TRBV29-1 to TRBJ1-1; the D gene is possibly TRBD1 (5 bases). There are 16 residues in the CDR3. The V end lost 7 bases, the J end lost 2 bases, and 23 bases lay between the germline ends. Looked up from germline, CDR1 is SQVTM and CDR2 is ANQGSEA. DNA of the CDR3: TGCAGCGGTTTATGGGCAGGGCGGAGTGGAAACACTGAAGCTTTCTTT. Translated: CSGLWAGRSGNTEAFF.

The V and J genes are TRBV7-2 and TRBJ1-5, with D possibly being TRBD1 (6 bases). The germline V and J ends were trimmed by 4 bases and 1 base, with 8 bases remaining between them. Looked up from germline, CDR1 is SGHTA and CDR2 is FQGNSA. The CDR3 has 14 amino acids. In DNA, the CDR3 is TGTGCCAGCAGCTACGGGACAAGCAATCAGCCCCAGCATTTT. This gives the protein CASSYGTSNQPQHF. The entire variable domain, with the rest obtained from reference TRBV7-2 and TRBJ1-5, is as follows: GAGVSQSPSNKVTEKGKDVELRCDPISGHTALYWYRQSLGQGLEFLIYFQGNSAPDKSGLPSDRFSAERTGGSVSTLTIQRTQQEDSAVYLCASSYGTSNQPQHFGDGTRLSIL.

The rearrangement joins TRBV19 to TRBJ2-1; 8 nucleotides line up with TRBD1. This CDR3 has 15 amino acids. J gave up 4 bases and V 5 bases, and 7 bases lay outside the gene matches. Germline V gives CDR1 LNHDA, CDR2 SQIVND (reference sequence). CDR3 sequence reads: CASSPDRGGYNEQFF. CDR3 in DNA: TGTGCCAGTAGTCCTGACAGGGGCGGGTACAATGAGCAGTTCTTC. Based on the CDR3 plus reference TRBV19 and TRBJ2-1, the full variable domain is DGGITQSPKYLFRKEGQNVTLSCEQNLNHDAMYWYRQDPGQGLRLIYYSQIVNDFQKGDIAEGYSVSREKKESFPLTVTSAQKNPTAFYLCASSPDRGGYNEQFFGPGTRLTVL.